These 29 T cell receptor beta chains were sequenced from one sample in a study of shared clonotypes between healthy human individuals. Repertoires were generated with immunoSEQ multiplex PCR, while TCRdb's copy carries only in-frame clones and drops some. Counted here are approximately 2.5 million clones, over 85% occurring once; the ten biggest clones make up roughly 0.14%. The sequenced sample was naive CD4+ T cells sorted from blood. Documented subset: CD45RA+ positively selected. These receptors were collected from a man aged 18 to 29 in good health.

This clone showed up just once. The V gene is TRBV11-3, the J gene TRBJ2-5; 12 bases are a match to TRBD1. Trimming at V came to 8 bases and at J to 0 bases, leaving 19 bases not matched to a gene. CDR3 length: 20 residues. The germline V gene encodes CDR1 SGHNT and CDR2 YENEEA. The chain's CDR3 is CASGGTGGTLAGDHQETQYF. CDR3 sequence (DNA): TGTGCCAGCGGCGGGACAGGGGGCACATTAGCGGGAGACCACCAAGAGACCCAGTACTTC.

The chain employs TRBV2 and TRBJ1-1; possible D gene TRBD1, 6 bases. CDR3 length: 17 amino acids. The V gene lost 0 bases and the J gene lost 5 bases, with 19 bases spanning the gap. The germline V gene encodes CDR1 SNHLY and CDR2 FYNNEI. The CDR3 DNA follows: TGTGCCAGCAGTGAAGCCCTTGGAAGGGGGGCGCGAACTGAAGCTTTCTTT. This sequence encodes CASSEALGRGARTEAFF.

V gene TRBV10-2 combines with J gene TRBJ1-1, with D maybe TRBD1 (5 bases). V was trimmed by 8 bases and J by 2 bases, leaving 15 bases between them. The germline gives CDR1 WSHSY, CDR2 SAAADI. CDR3 length: 14 residues. The CDR3 reads CASGARRDNTEAFF. CDR3 in DNA: TGCGCCAGCGGCGCGCGCAGGGACAACACTGAAGCTTTCTTT.

The chain joins TRBV20-1 to TRBJ1-2; possible D gene TRBD1, 6 bases. Germline V lookup: CDR1 DFQATT, CDR2 SNEGSKA (reference sequence). The V and J ends lost 6 bases and 8 bases respectively, with 7 bases between them. The CDR3 consists of 9 residues. This chain's CDR3 is CSATGGYTF. The CDR3 nucleotides read TGCAGTGCAACAGGGGGCTACACCTTC.

V gene TRBV7-8 combines with J gene TRBJ1-1, with a weak D call TRBD1 (6 bases). This CDR3 has 15 amino acids. CDR1 SGHVS and CDR2 FQNEAQ come from the germline V gene. V dropped 2 bases and J dropped 8 bases, with 18 bases sitting between them. Written as DNA, the CDR3 is TGTGCCAGCAGCTTATTCATGGGGGGCCCCACGGAAGCTTTCTTT. This encodes CASSLFMGGPTEAFF.

Points on this clone: Within the sample, other DNA sequences also encode this same CDR3. The gene calls are TRBV6-5 and TRBJ2-7; 9 positions match TRBD2. Trimming removed 1 base from V and 4 bases from J; junction bases left unmatched: 5. CDR3 size: 15 residues. CDR1 and CDR2 from the germline V gene are MNHEY and SVGAGI. The CDR3 region has the DNA TGTGCCAGCAGTTACTTGACTAGCGGTAGTTACGAGCAGTACTTC. It specifies CASSYLTSGSYEQYF.

The chain is built from TRBV28 and TRBJ1-2; 7 nucleotides line up with TRBD1. The CDR3 runs to 15 residues. V gave up 2 bases and J gave up 8 bases; unmatched junction bases: 11. The germline V gene has CDR1 MDHEN and CDR2 SYDVKM. Written as DNA, the CDR3 is TGTGCCAGCAGTTTAGTTAACAGGGGCGTGGACGGCTACACCTTC. Protein: CASSLVNRGVDGYTF.

The chain recombines TRBV5-1 with TRBJ1-5; D perhaps matches TRBD1 (5 bases). CDR1 is SGHRS, CDR2 YFSETQ, per germline. The CDR3 is 15 residues long. V was clipped by 4 bases and J by 4 bases, with 15 bases between them. In DNA form, the CDR3 reads TGCGCCAGCAGCGCGGGACCGGAGGTTAATCAGCCCCAGCATTTT. This gives the protein CASSAGPEVNQPQHF.

The chain couples TRBV5-6 to TRBJ2-7, with TRBD1 matching 10 bases. The V gene's germline CDR1 is SGHDT and CDR2 YYEEEE. V lost 4 bases and J lost 2; bases outside the gene matches: 6. This CDR3 comprises 15 residues. The CDR3 here is CASSPGTGATYEQYF. The CDR3 DNA sequence: TGTGCCAGCAGCCCAGGGACAGGGGCTACCTACGAGCAGTACTTC.

Details on this clone: This specimen includes other DNA sequences encoding the same CDR3. The chain carries TRBV2 and TRBJ2-7; 12 bases are a match to TRBD2. The ends lost 4 bases at V and 4 bases at J; junction bases unmatched: 5. The CDR3 sequence is 15 residues long. Germline CDR1 SNHLY, CDR2 FYNNEI. CDR3 bases: TGTGCCAGCAGTGGGAGACTAGCGGGAGTGTACGAGCAGTACTTC. Translating it yields CASSGRLAGVYEQYF.

J is TRBJ2-5 and V is TRBV2; D might be TRBD1 (6 bases). Germline-derived CDR1 and CDR2 are SNHLY and FYNNEI. The CDR3 covers 14 residues. V shed 6 bases and J shed 5 bases, with 16 bases lying between them. CDR3 in DNA: TGTGCCAGCAGGAAGACAGGCCCCGGGGAGACCCAGTACTTC. Its translation is CASRKTGPGETQYF. The full variable domain, its missing parts supplied by reference TRBV2 and TRBJ2-5, is EPEVTQTPSHQVTQMGQEVILRCVPISNHLYFYWYRQILGQKVEFLVSFYNNEISEKSEIFDDQFSVERPDGSNFTLKIRSTKLEDSAMYFCASRKTGPGETQYFGPGTRLLVL.

The CDR3, as DNA: TGTGCCAGCAGCTTAGGGGAAGTTTTTGAAGCTTTCTTT. As protein: CASSLGEVFEAFF. This chain joins TRBV7-8 and TRBJ1-1; no reliable D call. Germline V CDR1 and CDR2: SGHVS, FQNEAQ. Trimming removed 1 base at V and 7 bases at J, with 10 bases between. The length of the CDR3 is 13 residues.

The chain combines TRBV6-1 with TRBJ1-4; TRBD1 aligns across 11 bases. J lost 6 bases, V lost 4 bases, and 7 bases had no gene match. This CDR3 has 16 amino acids. Germline loops: CDR1 MNHNS, CDR2 SASEGT. In DNA form, the CDR3 reads TGTGCCAGCAGTGGATACGCGGGACAGGGGGATGAAAAACTGTTTTTT. It encodes CASSGYAGQGDEKLFF.

The chain employs TRBV4-1 and TRBJ2-3, with D uncertain. Germline CDR1 reads MGHRA; CDR2 reads YSYEKL. There are 13 residues in the CDR3. With 0 bases removed from V and 9 bases from J, the gap between germline ends came to 10 bases. The CDR3 DNA follows: TGCGCCAGCAGCCAAGATCTTGCGTTCACGCAGTATTTT. The encoded protein is CASSQDLAFTQYF.

Details on this clone: Other nucleotide sequences in the sample specify the same CDR3. The chain has TRBV5-1 and TRBJ2-7; TRBD1 matches 10 bases. Trimming took 3 bases from V and 1 from J; bases not matched to a gene: 1. Germline values: CDR1 SGHRS, CDR2 YFSETQ. The length of the CDR3 is 14 residues. This CDR3 reads CASSSGQGSYEQYF. As DNA, the CDR3 is TGCGCCAGCAGCTCGGGACAGGGGTCCTACGAGCAGTACTTC.

The chain uses TRBV2 and TRBJ1-2; D unresolved. This CDR3 comprises 17 residues. Per germline, CDR1 SNHLY and CDR2 FYNNEI. The ends were cut back, 2 bases at V and 7 bases at J, with 23 bases in the middle. The CDR3 here is CASSEPRRATSEGGYTF. For the CDR3, the DNA is TGTGCCAGCAGTGAACCGCGCCGGGCCACTTCTGAGGGTGGCTACACCTTC.

The chain joins TRBV15 to TRBJ2-2; a possible D gene is TRBD1 (5 bases). Per the germline V gene, CDR1 is LNHNV and CDR2 is YYDKDF (reference sequence). Between the trimmed V and J ends, which lost 8 bases and 6 bases, there was a span of 22 bases. The CDR3 contains 16 residues. In DNA, the CDR3 is TGTGCCACCGCTAAACCAGGAACAGGAGAGCCCGGGGAGCTGTTTTTT. It specifies CATAKPGTGEPGELFF.

This chain links TRBV5-1 with TRBJ2-7, with 9 bases that match TRBD2. CDR1 is SGHRS, CDR2 YFSETQ, per germline. The CDR3 length is 15 residues. Unmatched junction bases numbered 11, after V lost 5 bases and J lost 5 bases. The DNA for the CDR3 is TGCGCCAGCAGTCTAGGACTAGCGCCAGGGAACGAGCAGTACTTC. Protein sequence: CASSLGLAPGNEQYF. The entire variable domain, with the rest obtained from reference TRBV5-1 and TRBJ2-7, is as follows: KAGVTQTPRYLIKTRGQQVTLSCSPISGHRSVSWYQQTPGQGLQFLFEYFSETQRNKGNFPGRFSGRQFSNSRSEMNVSTLELGDSALYLCASSLGLAPGNEQYFGPGTRLTVT.

This clone was recorded only once. Within the sample, other DNA sequences also encode this same CDR3. The V gene is TRBV5-1, the J gene TRBJ2-3; D may match TRBD1 or TRBD2 (6 bases each). Germline assignment: CDR1 SGHRS and CDR2 YFSETQ. Trimming pared 0 bases from V and 1 base from J, leaving 12 bases between. CDR3 length equals 16 residues. Written as DNA, the CDR3 is TGCGCCAGCAGCTTGGAGGGGGGCAGAGGCACAGATACGCAGTATTTT. Its translation: CASSLEGGRGTDTQYF.

This chain joins TRBV30 and TRBJ2-2; TRBD2 might be the D (5 bases). Trimming removed 3 bases at V and 0 bases at J, with 8 bases between. Looked up from germline, CDR1 is GTSNPN and CDR2 is SVGIG (reference sequence). The CDR3 has 14 residues. For the CDR3, the DNA is TGTGCCTGGAGGAGGGAATCGAACACCGGGGAGCTGTTTTTT. Translating gives CAWRRESNTGELFF.

A few counts support this clone. The chain couples TRBV21-1 to TRBJ1-2; TRBD1 reflects the table's D call only, with no check against the DNA. TRBV21-1 is recorded as a pseudogene. The CDR3 spans 9 residues. CDR3 sequence reads: CAIDSINTF. The CDR3 DNA reads as TGTGCCATCGACAGTATCAACACCTTC.

For this clone: The same CDR3 arises from other DNA sequences in this sample as well. The chain is built from TRBV5-1 and TRBJ2-2; D gene unclear. Germline CDR1 is SGHRS and CDR2 is YFSETQ. The CDR3 totals 12 residues. V was pared by 0 bases and J by 7 bases, with 4 bases between. In DNA form, the CDR3 reads TGCGCCAGCAGCTTGGATAGCGGGGAGCTGTTTTTT. This translates into CASSLDSGELFF.

A note on this clone: Different DNA sequences within this sample yield the same CDR3. The chain carries TRBV6-6 and TRBJ2-7; D is unresolved. The CDR3 contains 13 residues. Trimming removed 0 bases at V and 3 bases at J, with 6 bases between. Germline CDR1 is MNHNY and CDR2 is SVGAGI (reference sequence). Here the CDR3 reads CASSYSNSYEQYF. CDR3 bases: TGTGCCAGCAGTTACTCGAACAGCTACGAGCAGTACTTC.

This rearrangement joins TRBV11-3 to TRBJ2-1; perhaps TRBD2 as D (5 bases). Germline CDR1 and CDR2: SGHNT and YENEEA. The CDR3 totals 14 residues. Trimming shortened V by 5 bases and J by 10 bases, and 18 bases separated the two germline ends. CDR3 loop: CASSVDSGSGEQFF. CDR3 coding DNA: TGTGCCAGCAGCGTGGACTCGGGGTCGGGAGAGCAGTTCTTC. The variable domain in full, completed from reference TRBV11-3 and TRBJ2-1, reads EAGVVQSPRYKIIEKKQPVAFWCNPISGHNTLYWYLQNLGQGPELLIRYENEEAVDDSQLPKDRFSAERLKGVDSTLKIQPAELGDSAVYLCASSVDSGSGEQFFGPGTRLTVL.

The J gene is TRBJ2-7, the V gene TRBV15; 10 positions agree with TRBD2. Trimming at V came to 5 bases and at J to 3 bases, leaving 7 bases not matched to a gene. The CDR3 runs to 15 residues. The germline CDR1 and CDR2 sequences are LNHNV and YYDKDF (reference sequence). The CDR3 sequence is CATSEGLALLYEQYF. CDR3 sequence (DNA): TGTGCCACCAGCGAGGGACTAGCGCTCCTCTACGAGCAGTACTTC.

This clone came up a few times. The CDR3 here is CASSPRGGGTEAFF. For the CDR3, the DNA is TGTGCCAGTAGTCCCCGGGGAGGGGGCACTGAAGCTTTCTTT. V gene TRBV19 combines with J gene TRBJ1-1; TRBD1 might be the D (6 bases). CDR1 is LNHDA, CDR2 SQIVND, per germline (reference sequence). CDR3 length equals 14 residues. Trimming removed 5 bases at V and 4 bases at J, with 14 bases between.

The chain recombines TRBV6-5 with TRBJ1-1; tentative D call: TRBD1 (5 bases). This CDR3 spans 14 amino acids. V shed 4 bases and J shed 4 bases, with 13 bases lying between them. The V gene's germline CDR1 is MNHEY and CDR2 SVGAGI. The DNA for the CDR3 is TGTGCCAGCAGTTTCCTTAGCAGGGTCACTGAAGCTTTCTTT. This gives the protein CASSFLSRVTEAFF.

The rearrangement links TRBV18 to TRBJ1-1, with 12 bases fitting TRBD1. Per germline, CDR1 KGHSH and CDR2 LQKENI. The CDR3 loop spans 16 amino acids. Trimming took 3 bases from V and 5 from J; bases not matched to a gene: 7. The CDR3 DNA reads TGTGCCAGCTCACCTCGGGACAGGGGGCGAGAGACTGAAGCTTTCTTT. Amino acid sequence: CASSPRDRGRETEAFF.

The V and J genes are TRBV6-6 and TRBJ2-1; D might be TRBD2 (6 bases). The length of the CDR3 is 13 residues. Per germline, CDR1 MNHNY and CDR2 SVGAGI (reference sequence). Trimming pared 0 bases from V and 9 bases from J, leaving 9 bases between. In DNA, the CDR3 is TGTGCCAGCAGTTACTCGCGGGGCGGTGAGCAGTTCTTC. It encodes CASSYSRGGEQFF.